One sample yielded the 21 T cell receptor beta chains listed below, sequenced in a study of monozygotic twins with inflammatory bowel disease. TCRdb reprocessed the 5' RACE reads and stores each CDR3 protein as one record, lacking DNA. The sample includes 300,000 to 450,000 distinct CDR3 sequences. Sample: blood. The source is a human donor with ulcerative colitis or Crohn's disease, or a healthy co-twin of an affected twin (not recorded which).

CDR3 region: CSARGRGPLDSNQPQHF. The V and J genes are TRBV20-1 and TRBJ1-5; with no DNA, the TCRdb D assignment of TRBD1 cannot be verified. CDR3 size: 17 residues. Germline values: CDR1 DFQATT, CDR2 SNEGSKA (reference sequence).

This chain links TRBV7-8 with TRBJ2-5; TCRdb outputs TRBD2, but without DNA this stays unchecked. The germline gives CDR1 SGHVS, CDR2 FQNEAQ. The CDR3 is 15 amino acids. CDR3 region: CASSPPAGVQETQYF.

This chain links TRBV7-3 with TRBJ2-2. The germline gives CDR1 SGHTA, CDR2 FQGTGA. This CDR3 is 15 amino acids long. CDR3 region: CASSFRGTGTGELFF. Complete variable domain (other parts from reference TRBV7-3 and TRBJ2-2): GAGVSQTPSNKVTEKGKYVELRCDPISGHTALYWYRQSLGQGPEFLIYFQGTGAADDSGLPNDRFFAVRPEGSVSTLKIQRTERGDSAVYLCASSFRGTGTGELFFGEGSRLTVL.

The chain's CDR3 is CSARLAGVDEQFF. The chain uses TRBV20-1 and TRBJ2-1; TCRdb outputs TRBD2, but without DNA this stays unchecked. Looked up from germline, CDR1 is DFQATT and CDR2 is SNEGSKA (reference sequence). The CDR3 runs 13 residues.

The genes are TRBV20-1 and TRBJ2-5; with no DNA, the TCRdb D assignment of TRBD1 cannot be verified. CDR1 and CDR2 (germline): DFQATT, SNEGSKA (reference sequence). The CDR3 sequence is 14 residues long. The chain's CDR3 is CSASTGTAKETQYF.

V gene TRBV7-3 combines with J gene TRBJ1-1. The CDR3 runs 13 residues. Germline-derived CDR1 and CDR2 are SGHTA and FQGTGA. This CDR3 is CASSLSQNTEAFF.

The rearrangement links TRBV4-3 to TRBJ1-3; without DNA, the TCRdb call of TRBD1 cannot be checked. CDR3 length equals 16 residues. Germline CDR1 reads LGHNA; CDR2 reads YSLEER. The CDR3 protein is CASSRDIPGSGNTIYF.

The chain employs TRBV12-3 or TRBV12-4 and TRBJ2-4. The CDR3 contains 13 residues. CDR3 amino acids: CASSPNYKNIQYF.

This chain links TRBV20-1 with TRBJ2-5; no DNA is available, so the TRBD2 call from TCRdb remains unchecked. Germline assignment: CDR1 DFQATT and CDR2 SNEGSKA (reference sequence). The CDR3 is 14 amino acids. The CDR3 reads CSAWDGQASKTQYF.

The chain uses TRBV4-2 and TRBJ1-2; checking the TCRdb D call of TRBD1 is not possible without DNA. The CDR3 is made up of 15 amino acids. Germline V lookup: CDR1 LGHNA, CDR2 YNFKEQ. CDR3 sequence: CASSQDLGQGYGYTF.

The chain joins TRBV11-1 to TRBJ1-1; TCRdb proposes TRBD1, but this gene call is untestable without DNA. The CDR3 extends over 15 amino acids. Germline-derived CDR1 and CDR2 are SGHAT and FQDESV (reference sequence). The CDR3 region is CASSVRGQGNTEAFF. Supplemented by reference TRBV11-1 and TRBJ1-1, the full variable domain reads EAEVAQSPRYKITEKSQAVAFWCDPISGHATLYWYRQILGQGPELLVQFQDESVVDDSQLPKDRFSAERLKGVDSTLKIQPAELGDSAMYLCASSVRGQGNTEAFFGQGTRLTVV.

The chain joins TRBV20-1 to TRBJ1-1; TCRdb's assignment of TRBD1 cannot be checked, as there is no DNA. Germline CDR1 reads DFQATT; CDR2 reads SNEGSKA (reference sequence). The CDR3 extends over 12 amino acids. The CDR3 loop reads CSARQGVSEAFF.

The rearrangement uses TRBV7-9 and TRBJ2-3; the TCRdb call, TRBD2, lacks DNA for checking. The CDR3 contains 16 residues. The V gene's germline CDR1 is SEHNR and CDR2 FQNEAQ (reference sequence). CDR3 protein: CASSSGLAGGTDTQYF.

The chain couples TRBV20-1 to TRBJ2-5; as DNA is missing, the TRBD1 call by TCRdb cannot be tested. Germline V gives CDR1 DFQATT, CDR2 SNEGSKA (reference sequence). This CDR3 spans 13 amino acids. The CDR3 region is CSATWGVRETQYF.

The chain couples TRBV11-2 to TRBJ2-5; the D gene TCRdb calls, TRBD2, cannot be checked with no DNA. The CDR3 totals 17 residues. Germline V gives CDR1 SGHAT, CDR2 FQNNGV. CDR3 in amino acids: CASSLKGGGAVRETQYF. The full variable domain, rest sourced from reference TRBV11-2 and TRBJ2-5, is EAGVAQSPRYKIIEKRQSVAFWCNPISGHATLYWYQQILGQGPKLLIQFQNNGVVDDSQLPKDRFSAERLKGVDSTLKIQPAKLEDSAVYLCASSLKGGGAVRETQYFGPGTRLLVL.

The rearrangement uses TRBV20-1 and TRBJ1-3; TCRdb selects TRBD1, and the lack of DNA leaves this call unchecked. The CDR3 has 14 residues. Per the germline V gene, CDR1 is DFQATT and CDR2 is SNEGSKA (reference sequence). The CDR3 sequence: CSAGDRGAGNTIYF.

The CDR3 loop is CAISESGVEQYF. The V call is TRBV10-3, the J call TRBJ2-7; TCRdb returns TRBD1, unconfirmable since there is no DNA. The germline V gene has CDR1 ENHRY and CDR2 SYGVKD. The CDR3 runs to 12 residues.

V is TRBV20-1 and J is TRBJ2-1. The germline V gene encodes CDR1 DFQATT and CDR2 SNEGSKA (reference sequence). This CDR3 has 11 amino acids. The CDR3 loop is CSAWTDNEQFF.

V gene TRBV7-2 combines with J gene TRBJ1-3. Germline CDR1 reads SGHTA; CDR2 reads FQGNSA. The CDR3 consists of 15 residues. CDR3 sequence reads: CASSLGSGTGNTIYF.

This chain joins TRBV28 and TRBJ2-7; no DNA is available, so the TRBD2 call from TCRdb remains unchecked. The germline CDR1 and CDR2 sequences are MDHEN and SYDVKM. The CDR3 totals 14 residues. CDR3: CASSATSGYYEQYF.

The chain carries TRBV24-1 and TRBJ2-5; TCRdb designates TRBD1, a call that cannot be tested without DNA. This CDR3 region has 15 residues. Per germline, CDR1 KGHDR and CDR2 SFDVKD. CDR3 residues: CATSDTRQGGETQYF.